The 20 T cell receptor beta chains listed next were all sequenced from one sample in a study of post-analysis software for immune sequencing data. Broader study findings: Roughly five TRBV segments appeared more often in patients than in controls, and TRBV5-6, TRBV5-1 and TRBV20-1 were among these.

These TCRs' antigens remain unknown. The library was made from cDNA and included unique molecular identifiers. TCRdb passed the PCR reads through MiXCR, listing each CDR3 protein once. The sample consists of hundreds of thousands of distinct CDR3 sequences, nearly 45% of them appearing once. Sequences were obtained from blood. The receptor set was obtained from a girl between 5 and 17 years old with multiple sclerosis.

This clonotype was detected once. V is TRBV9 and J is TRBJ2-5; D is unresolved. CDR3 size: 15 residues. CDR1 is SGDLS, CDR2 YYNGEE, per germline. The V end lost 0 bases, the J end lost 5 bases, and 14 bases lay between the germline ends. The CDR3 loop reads CASSVGPKPSETQYF. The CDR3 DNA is TGTGCCAGCAGCGTAGGTCCGAAGCCAAGCGAGACCCAGTACTTC.

CDR3 residues: CASSLNGNGEQYF. CDR3 DNA sequence: TGCGCCAGCAGCTTGAACGGGAACGGGGAGCAGTACTTC. This chain connects TRBV5-1 to TRBJ2-5, with D perhaps TRBD2 (5 bases). Trimming shortened V by 1 base and J by 11 bases, and 15 bases separated the two germline ends. Germline V gives CDR1 SGHRS, CDR2 YFSETQ. The CDR3 runs to 13 residues.

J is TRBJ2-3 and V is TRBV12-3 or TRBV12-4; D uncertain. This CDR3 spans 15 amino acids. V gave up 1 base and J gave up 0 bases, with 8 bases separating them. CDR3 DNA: TGTGCCAGCAGTTTAGGACCCGGGAGCACAGATACGCAGTATTTT. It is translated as CASSLGPGSTDTQYF.

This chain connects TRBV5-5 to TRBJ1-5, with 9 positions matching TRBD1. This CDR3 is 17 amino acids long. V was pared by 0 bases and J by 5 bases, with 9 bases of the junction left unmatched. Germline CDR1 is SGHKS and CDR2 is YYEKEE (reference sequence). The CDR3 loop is CASSLGVGQGTYQPQHF. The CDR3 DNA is TGTGCCAGCAGCTTGGGAGTTGGACAGGGGACCTATCAGCCCCAGCATTTT.

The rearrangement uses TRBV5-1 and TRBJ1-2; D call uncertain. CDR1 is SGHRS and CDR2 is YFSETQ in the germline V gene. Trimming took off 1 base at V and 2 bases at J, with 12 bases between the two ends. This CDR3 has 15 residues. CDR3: CASSLRSVGNYGYTF. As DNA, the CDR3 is TGCGCCAGCAGCTTGCGGTCAGTGGGGAACTATGGCTACACCTTC. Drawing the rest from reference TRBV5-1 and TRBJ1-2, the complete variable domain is KAGVTQTPRYLIKTRGQQVTLSCSPISGHRSVSWYQQTPGQGLQFLFEYFSETQRNKGNFPGRFSGRQFSNSRSEMNVSTLELGDSALYLCASSLRSVGNYGYTFGSGTRLTVV.

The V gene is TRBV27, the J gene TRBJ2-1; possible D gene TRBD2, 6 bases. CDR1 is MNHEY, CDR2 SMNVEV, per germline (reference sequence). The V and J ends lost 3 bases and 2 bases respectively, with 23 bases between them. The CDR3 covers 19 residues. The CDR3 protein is CASSFRTEILAEPYNEQFF. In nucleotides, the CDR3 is TGTGCCAGCAGTTTCCGGACCGAAATTTTAGCGGAGCCCTACAATGAGCAGTTCTTC.

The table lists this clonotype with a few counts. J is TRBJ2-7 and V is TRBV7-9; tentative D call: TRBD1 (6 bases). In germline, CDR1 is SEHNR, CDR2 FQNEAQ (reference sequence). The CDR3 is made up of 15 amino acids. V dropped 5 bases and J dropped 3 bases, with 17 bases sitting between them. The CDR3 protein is CASSQGTPNLYEQYF. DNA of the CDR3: TGTGCCAGCAGCCAGGGGACACCGAACCTCTACGAGCAGTACTTC.

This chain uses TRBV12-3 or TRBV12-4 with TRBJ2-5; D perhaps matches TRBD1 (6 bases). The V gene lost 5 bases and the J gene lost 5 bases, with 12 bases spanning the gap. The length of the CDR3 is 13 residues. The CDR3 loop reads CASSGTWLETQYF. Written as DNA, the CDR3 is TGTGCCAGCAGTGGGACATGGTTGGAGACCCAGTACTTC.

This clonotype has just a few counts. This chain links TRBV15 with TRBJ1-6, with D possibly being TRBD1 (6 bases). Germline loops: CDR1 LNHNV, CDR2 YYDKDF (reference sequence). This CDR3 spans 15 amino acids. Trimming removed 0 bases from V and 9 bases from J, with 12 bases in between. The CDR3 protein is CATSREGGGGSPLHF. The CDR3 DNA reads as TGTGCCACCAGCAGAGAAGGAGGGGGTGGTTCACCCCTCCACTTT.

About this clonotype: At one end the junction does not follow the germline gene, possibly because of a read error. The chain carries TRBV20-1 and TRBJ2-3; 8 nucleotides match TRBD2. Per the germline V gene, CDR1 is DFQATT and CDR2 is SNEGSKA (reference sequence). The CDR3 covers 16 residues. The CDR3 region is CSARAPQRESTDTQYF. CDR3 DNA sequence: TGTAGTGCTAGAGCGCCCCAGCGGGAGTCCACAGATACGCAGTATTTT.

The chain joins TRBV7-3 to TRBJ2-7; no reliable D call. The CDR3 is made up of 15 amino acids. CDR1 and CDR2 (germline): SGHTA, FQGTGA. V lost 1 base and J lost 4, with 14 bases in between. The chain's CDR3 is CASSLMRRSAYEQYF. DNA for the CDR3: TGTGCCAGCAGCTTAATGCGTCGTTCGGCGTACGAGCAGTACTTC.

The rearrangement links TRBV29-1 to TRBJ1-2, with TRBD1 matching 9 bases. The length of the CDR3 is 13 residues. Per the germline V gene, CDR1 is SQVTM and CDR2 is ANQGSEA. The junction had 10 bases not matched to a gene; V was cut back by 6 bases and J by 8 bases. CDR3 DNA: TGCAGCGTGGACAGGGGCCCTTCGAGGGGCTACACCTTC. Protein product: CSVDRGPSRGYTF.

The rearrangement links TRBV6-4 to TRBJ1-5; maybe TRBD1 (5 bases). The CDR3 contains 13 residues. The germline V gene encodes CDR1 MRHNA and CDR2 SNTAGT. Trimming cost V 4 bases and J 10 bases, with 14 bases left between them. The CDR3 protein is CASSVDERGPQHF. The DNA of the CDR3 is TGTGCCAGCAGTGTGGACGAAAGGGGACCCCAGCATTTT.

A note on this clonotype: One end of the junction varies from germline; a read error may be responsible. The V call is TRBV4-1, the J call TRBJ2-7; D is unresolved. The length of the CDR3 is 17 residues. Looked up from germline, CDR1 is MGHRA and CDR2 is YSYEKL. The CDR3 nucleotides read TGCACCAGCAGCCAAGGCCGAGCGCGTGACTTGGGTGACGAGCAGTACTTC. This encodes CTSSQGRARDLGDEQYF.

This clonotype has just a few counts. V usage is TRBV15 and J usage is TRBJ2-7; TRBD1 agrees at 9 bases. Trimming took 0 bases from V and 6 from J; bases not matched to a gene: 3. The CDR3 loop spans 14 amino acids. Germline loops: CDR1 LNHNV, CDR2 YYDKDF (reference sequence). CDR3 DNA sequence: TGTGCCACCAGCAGAGAGGGACAGGGTTTCGAGCAGTACTTC. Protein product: CATSREGQGFEQYF.

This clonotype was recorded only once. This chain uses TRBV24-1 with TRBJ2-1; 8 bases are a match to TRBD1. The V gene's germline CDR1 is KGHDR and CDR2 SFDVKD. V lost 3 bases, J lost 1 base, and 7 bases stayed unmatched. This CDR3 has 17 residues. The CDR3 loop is CATSDPADRASYNEQFF. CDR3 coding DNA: TGTGCCACCAGTGATCCAGCGGACAGGGCATCCTACAATGAGCAGTTCTTC.

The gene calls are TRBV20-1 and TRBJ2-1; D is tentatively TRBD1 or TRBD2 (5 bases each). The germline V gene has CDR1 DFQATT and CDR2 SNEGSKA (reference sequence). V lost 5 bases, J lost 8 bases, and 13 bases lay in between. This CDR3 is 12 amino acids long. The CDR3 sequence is CSALSGADEQFF. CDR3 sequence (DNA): TGCAGTGCTCTCTCCGGGGCGGATGAGCAGTTCTTC.

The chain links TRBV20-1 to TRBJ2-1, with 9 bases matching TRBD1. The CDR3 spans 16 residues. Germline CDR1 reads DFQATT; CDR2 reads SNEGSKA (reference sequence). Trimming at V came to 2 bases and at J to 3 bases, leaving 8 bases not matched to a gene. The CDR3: CSARPTGTGSYNEQFF. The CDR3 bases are TGCAGTGCTAGACCTACCGGGACAGGGAGCTACAATGAGCAGTTCTTC.

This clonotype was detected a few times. In DNA form, the CDR3 reads TGTGCCAGCAGTGACAGGCTAGCGGGGTACAATGAGCAGTTCTTC. As protein: CASSDRLAGYNEQFF. The J gene is TRBJ2-1, the V gene TRBV6-4, with 9 bases lining up with TRBD2. V gave up 2 bases and J gave up 4 bases; unmatched junction bases: 3. Germline CDR1 and CDR2: MRHNA and SNTAGT. The CDR3 is made up of 15 amino acids.

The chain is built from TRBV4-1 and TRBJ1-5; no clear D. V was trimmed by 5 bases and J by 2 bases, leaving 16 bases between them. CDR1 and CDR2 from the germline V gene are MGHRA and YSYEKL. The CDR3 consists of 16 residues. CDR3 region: CASSAHQKTGNQPQHF. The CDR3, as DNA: TGCGCCAGCAGCGCACATCAGAAGACGGGCAATCAGCCCCAGCATTTT.